The sequence of this T cell receptor (beta chain) was determined in a study of T cells in Graves' hyperthyroidism and ophthalmopathy. This clonotype showed up just a few times. RNA transcripts gave rise to amplified TCR beta CDR3 regions. With the HTBI primer set, the TCR CDR3 went through a first round of RT-PCR. From the multiplex PCR reads, TCRdb called clonotypes with MiXCR, one entry per CDR3 protein. The sample lists around 500,000 distinct CDR3 sequences, around 15% occurring once. Those patients with uncontrolled infection, other autoimmune disease, pregnancy or lactation were excluded. This clonotype was sampled from a woman aged 25-40 years with Graves' ophthalmopathy. The sequenced sample consisted of blood.

As DNA, the CDR3 is TGTGCCAGCACCCACAGGGGTGGAAGAGAGACCCAGTACTTC. Protein sequence: CASTHRGGRETQYF. This chain joins TRBV25-1 and TRBJ2-5; TRBD1 matches at 7 bases. The V and J ends lost 7 bases and 4 bases, in that order; junction bases with no gene match: 9. This CDR3 is built from 14 residues. Germline-derived CDR1 and CDR2 are MGHDK and SYGVNS.